The 6 T cell receptor beta chains reported below all come from one sample, sequenced in a study of CD8 T cells in ankylosing spondylitis. TCRdb re-called the 5' RACE reads through MiXCR, storing one row per CDR3 protein. The sample shows roughly 97,000 distinct CDR3 sequences, 8% to 10% of them seen only once. The sample was blood, either unsorted or a sorted T cell fraction (not recorded which). The receptor source for this set is a male donor with ankylosing spondylitis or in good health (not recorded which).

At least ten counts were recorded for this clonotype. The gene calls are TRBV7-2 and TRBJ2-5; 8 bases agree with TRBD2. The CDR3 sequence is 13 residues long. Per germline, CDR1 SGHTA and CDR2 FQGNSA. J gave up 5 bases and V 6 bases, and 5 bases lay outside the gene matches. CDR3 sequence reads: CASSFTGGETQYF. In nucleotides, the CDR3 is TGTGCCAGCAGTTTTACGGGAGGGGAGACCCAGTACTTC.

A few counts support this clonotype. CDR3 nucleotide sequence: TGTGCCAGCAGTTTAGGGGCGGGCACCGGGGAGCTGTTTTTT. Its protein is CASSLGAGTGELFF. The genes are TRBV27 and TRBJ2-2; D is tentatively TRBD1 or TRBD2 (5 bases each). In germline, CDR1 is MNHEY, CDR2 SMNVEV (reference sequence). Deletions cut 2 bases from V and 4 bases from J, with 8 bases between. The CDR3 covers 14 residues.

This clonotype appeared many times. The V and J genes are TRBV7-3 and TRBJ2-7, with D tentatively TRBD1 or TRBD2 (5 bases each). V was shortened by 3 bases and J by 0 bases, with 12 bases between the two germline ends. The CDR3 runs 15 residues. Looked up from germline, CDR1 is SGHTA and CDR2 is FQGTGA. CDR3 nucleotide sequence: TGTGCCAGCAGCTTTGGGACCTCTAGCTCCTACGAGCAGTACTTC. It translates to CASSFGTSSSYEQYF.

This clonotype was counted a few times. This chain links TRBV5-1 with TRBJ2-5, with TRBD1 identical over 9 bases. The junction had 6 bases not matched to a gene; V was cut back by 7 bases and J by 5 bases. The CDR3 covers 13 residues. From germline, CDR1 is SGHRS and CDR2 YFSETQ. CDR3 DNA sequence: TGCGCCAGCTGGACAGGGGTTGACGAGACCCAGTACTTC. It codes for CASWTGVDETQYF.

This clonotype was counted at least ten times. The chain joins TRBV30 to TRBJ1-2, with D uncertain. The CDR3 contains 13 residues. Germline CDR1 and CDR2: GTSNPN and SVGIG (reference sequence). The CDR3 sequence is CATLWPANYGYTF. The CDR3 nucleotides read TGTGCGACGCTATGGCCCGCTAACTATGGCTACACCTTC.

This clonotype was counted at least ten times. The chain links TRBV20-1 to TRBJ2-5; a weak D match, TRBD2 (6 bases). Germline V gives CDR1 DFQATT, CDR2 SNEGSKA (reference sequence). V lost 1 base and J lost 4, with 7 bases in between. The CDR3 is 12 residues long. The CDR3 DNA reads as TGCAGTGCTAGAGGGGACTTAGAGACCCAGTACTTC. Translated: CSARGDLETQYF.